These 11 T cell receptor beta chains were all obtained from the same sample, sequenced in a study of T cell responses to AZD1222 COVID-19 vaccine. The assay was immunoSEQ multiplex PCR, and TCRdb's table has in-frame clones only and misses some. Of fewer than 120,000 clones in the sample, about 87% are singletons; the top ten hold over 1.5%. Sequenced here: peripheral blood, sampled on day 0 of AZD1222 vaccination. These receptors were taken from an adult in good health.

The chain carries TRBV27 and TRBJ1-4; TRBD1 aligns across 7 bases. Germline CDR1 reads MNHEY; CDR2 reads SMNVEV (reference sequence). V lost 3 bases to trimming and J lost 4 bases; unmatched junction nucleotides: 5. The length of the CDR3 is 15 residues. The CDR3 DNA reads TGTGCCAGCAGTTTTTACAGGGGAGGTAATGAAAAACTGTTTTTT. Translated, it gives CASSFYRGGNEKLFF.

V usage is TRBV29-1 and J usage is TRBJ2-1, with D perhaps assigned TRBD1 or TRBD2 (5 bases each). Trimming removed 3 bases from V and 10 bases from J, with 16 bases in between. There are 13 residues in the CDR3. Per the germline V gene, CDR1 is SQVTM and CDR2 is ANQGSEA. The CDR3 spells CSVDRQGVGEQFF. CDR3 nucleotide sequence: TGCAGCGTTGATAGGCAGGGAGTGGGGGAGCAGTTCTTC.

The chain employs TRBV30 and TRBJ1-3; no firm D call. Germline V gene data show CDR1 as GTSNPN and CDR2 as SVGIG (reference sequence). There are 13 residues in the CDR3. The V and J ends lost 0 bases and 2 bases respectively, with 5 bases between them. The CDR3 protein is CAWSVQAGNTIYF. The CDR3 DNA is TGTGCCTGGAGTGTACAAGCTGGAAACACCATATATTTT. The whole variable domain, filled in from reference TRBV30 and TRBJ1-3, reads SQTIHQWPATLVQPVGSPLSLECTVEGTSNPNLYWYRQAAGRGLQLLFYSVGIGQISSEVPQNLSASRPQDRQFILSSKKLLLSDSGFYLCAWSVQAGNTIYFGEGSWLTVV.

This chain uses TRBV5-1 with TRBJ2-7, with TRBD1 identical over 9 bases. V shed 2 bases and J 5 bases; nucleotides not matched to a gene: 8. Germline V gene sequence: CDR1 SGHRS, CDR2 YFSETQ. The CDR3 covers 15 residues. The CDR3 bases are TGCGCCAGCAGCTTTATTGGGACAGGGATCCACGAGCAGTACTTC. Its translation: CASSFIGTGIHEQYF. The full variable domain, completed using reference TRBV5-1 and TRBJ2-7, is KAGVTQTPRYLIKTRGQQVTLSCSPISGHRSVSWYQQTPGQGLQFLFEYFSETQRNKGNFPGRFSGRQFSNSRSEMNVSTLELGDSALYLCASSFIGTGIHEQYFGPGTRLTVT.

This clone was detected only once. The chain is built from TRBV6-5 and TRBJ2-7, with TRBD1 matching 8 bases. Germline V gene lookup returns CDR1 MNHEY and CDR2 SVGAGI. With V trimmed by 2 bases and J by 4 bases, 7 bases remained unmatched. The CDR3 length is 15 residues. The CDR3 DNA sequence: TGTGCCAGCAGTTACGCGCAGGGGGCAATGTACGAGCAGTACTTC. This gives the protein CASSYAQGAMYEQYF.

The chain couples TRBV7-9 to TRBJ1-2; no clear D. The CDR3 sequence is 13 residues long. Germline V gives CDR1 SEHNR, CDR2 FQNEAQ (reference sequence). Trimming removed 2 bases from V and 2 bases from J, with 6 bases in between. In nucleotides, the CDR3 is TGTGCCAGCAGCTTAAGCAGGAACTATGGCTACACCTTC. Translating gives CASSLSRNYGYTF.

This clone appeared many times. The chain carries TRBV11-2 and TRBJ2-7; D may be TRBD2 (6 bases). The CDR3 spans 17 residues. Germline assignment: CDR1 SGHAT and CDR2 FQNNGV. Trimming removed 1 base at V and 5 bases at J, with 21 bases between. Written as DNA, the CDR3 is TGTGCCAGCAGCTTAGGACGGTTGGGGGGAGACCCCCACGAGCAGTACTTC. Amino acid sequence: CASSLGRLGGDPHEQYF.

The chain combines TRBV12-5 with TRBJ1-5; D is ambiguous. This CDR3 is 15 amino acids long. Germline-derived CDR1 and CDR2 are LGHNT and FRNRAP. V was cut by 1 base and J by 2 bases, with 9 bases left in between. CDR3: CASGLGGRGNQPQHF. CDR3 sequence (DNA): TGTGCTAGTGGTTTGGGAGGAAGGGGCAATCAGCCCCAGCATTTT.

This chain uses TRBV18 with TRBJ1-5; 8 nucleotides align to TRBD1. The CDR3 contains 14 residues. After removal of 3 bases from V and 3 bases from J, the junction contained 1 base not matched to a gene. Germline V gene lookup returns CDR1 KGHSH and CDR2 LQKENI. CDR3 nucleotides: TGTGCCAGCTCACCGGGACAGGCCAATCAGCCCCAGCATTTT. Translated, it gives CASSPGQANQPQHF. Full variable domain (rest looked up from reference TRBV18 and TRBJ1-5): NAGVMQNPRHLVRRRGQEARLRCSPMKGHSHVYWYRQLPEEGLKFMVYLQKENIIDESGMPKERFSAEFPKEGPSILRIQQVVRGDSAAYFCASSPGQANQPQHFGDGTRLSIL.

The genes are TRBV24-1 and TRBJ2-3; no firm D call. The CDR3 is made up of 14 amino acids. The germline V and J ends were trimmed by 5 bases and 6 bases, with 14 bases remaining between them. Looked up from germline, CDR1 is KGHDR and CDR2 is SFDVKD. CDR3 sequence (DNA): TGTGCCACCAGTGTCGGACCCCAGGTGGATACGCAGTATTTT. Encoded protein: CATSVGPQVDTQYF.

The CDR3 region is CSGGTVGFGEQYF. CDR3 bases: TGCAGCGGGGGGACAGTTGGTTTCGGCGAGCAGTACTTC. The chain recombines TRBV29-1 with TRBJ2-7; 7 bases are shared with TRBD1. The CDR3 runs 13 residues. J was trimmed by 6 bases and V by 7 bases; bases with no gene match: 12. Germline-derived CDR1 and CDR2 are SQVTM and ANQGSEA.